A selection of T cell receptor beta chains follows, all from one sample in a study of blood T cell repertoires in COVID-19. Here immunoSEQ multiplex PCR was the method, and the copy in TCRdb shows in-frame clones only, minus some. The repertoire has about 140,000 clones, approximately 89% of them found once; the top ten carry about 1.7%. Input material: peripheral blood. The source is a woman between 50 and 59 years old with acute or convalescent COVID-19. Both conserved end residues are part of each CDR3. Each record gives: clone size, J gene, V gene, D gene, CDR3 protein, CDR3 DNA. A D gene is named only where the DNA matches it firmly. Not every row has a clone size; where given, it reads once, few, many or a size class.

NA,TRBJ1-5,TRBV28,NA,CASSPGYFNQPQHF,TGTGCCAGCAGCCCGGGGTACTTCAATCAGCCCCAGCATTTT
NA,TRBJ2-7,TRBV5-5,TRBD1,CASSRTGGGSYEQYF,TGTGCCAGCAGCCGGACAGGGGGCGGGTCCTACGAGCAGTACTTC
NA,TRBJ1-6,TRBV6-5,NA,CASRSTSYNSPLHF,TGTGCCAGCAGGTCAACTTCGTATAATTCACCCCTCCACTTT
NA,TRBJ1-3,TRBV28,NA,CASSSVRGSDTIYF,TGTGCCAGCAGCTCCGTCCGGGGAAGCGACACCATATATTTT
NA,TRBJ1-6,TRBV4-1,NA,CASSLATGSYNSPLHF,TGCGCCAGCAGCCTTGCAACCGGCTCCTATAATTCACCCCTCCACTTT
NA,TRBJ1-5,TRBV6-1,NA,CASSVRGVYSNQPQHF,TGTGCCAGCAGTGTTCGCGGGGTTTATAGCAATCAGCCCCAGCATTTT
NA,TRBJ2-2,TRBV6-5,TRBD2,CASSYSTSGNTGELFF,TGTGCCAGCAGTTACTCGACTAGCGGGAACACCGGGGAGCTGTTTTTT
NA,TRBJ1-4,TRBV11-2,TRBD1,CASSQWTGTNEKLFF,TGTGCCAGCAGCCAGTGGACAGGGACTAATGAAAAACTGTTTTTT
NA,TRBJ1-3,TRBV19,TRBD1,CASSSETGGSLHSGNTIYF,TGTGCCAGTAGTTCCGAGACAGGGGGATCGCTTCACTCTGGAAACACCATATATTTT
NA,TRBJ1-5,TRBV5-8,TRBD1,CASSLDTGGGSNQPQHF,TGTGCCAGCAGCTTAGACACAGGGGGTGGAAGCAATCAGCCCCAGCATTTT
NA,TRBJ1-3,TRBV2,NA,CASLRRGDTIYF,TGTGCCAGCCTACGGAGGGGAGACACCATATATTTT
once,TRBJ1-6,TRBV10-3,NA,CAIKGGASPLHF,TGTGCCATCAAGGGGGGGGCTTCACCCCTCCACTTT
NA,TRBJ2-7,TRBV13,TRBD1,CASSLYQGAKAYEQYF,TGTGCCAGCAGCTTGTACCAGGGGGCGAAAGCCTACGAGCAGTACTTC
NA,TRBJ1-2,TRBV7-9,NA,CASSQTGINYGYTF,TGTGCCAGCAGCCAGACAGGAATTAACTATGGCTACACCTTC
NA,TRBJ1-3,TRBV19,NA,CASKQVISGNTIYF,TGTGCCAGTAAACAGGTTATCTCTGGAAACACCATATATTTT
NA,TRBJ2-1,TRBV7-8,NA,CASSLVFGTARYNEQFF,TGTGCCAGCAGCTTAGTGTTCGGGACTGCGAGGTACAATGAGCAGTTCTTC
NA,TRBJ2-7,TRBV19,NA,CASKEGPVGEQYF,TGTGCCAGTAAGGAGGGGCCTGTAGGGGAGCAGTACTTC
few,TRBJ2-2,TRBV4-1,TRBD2,CASSHPHLSGGNTGELFF,TGCGCCAGCAGCCATCCGCACCTGAGCGGGGGGAACACCGGGGAGCTGTTTTTT
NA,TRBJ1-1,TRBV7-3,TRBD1,CASSQQGLAEAFF,TGTGCCAGCAGCCAACAGGGGCTTGCTGAAGCTTTCTTT